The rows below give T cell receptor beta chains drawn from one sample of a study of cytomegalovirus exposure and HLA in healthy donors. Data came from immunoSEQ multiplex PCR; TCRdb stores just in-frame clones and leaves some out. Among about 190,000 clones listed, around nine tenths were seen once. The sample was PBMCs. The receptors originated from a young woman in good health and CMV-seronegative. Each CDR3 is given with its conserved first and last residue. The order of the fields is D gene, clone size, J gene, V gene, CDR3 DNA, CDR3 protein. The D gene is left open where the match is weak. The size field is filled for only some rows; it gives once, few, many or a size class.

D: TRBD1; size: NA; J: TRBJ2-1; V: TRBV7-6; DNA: TGTGCCAGCAGCTTAGTGGGACAGGAACCCTACAATGAGCAGTTCTTC; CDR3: CASSLVGQEPYNEQFF
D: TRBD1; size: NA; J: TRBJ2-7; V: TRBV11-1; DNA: TGTGCCAGCAGCTGGAATGGCAGGGGGAGCGACGAGCAGTACTTC; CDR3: CASSWNGRGSDEQYF
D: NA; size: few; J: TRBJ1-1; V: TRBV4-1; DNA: TGCGCCAGCAGCCAAGCGGGGGTTCGGACCGAAGCTTTCTTT; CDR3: CASSQAGVRTEAFF
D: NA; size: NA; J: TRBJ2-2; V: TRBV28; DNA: TGTGCCAGCAGTTTCAACAGGGCGGCCGGGGAGCTGTTTTTT; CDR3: CASSFNRAAGELFF
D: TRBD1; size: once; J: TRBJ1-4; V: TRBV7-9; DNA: TGTGCCAGCAGCCTATGGACAGGGTTTAATGAAAAACTGTTTTTT; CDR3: CASSLWTGFNEKLFF
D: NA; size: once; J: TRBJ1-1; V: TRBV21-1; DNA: TGTGCCCCCCGAGAAAAGGGGGCGCCTGAAGCTTTCTTT; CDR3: CAPREKGAPEAFF
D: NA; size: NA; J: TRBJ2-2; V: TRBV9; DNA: TGTGCCAGCAGCGTATCCCTTCCCGGGGAGCTGTTTTTT; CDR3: CASSVSLPGELFF
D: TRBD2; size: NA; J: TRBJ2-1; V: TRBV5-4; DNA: TGTGCCAGCAGCCCAATTCGCTGGACTAGCGGGAGGGCCGCGAATGAGCAGTTCTTC; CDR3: CASSPIRWTSGRAANEQFF
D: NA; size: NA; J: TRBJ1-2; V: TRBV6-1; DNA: TGTGCCAGCAGTGCCTGGACAGACTATGGCTACACCTTC; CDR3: CASSAWTDYGYTF
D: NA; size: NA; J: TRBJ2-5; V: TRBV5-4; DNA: TGTGCCAGCAGCTCCTCCCGGGTTGCTCAAGAGACCCAGTACTTC; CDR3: CASSSSRVAQETQYF
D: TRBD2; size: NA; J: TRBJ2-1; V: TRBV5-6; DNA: TGTGCCAGCAGCCTCCACTTGACCGGGACTATCGGCAATGAGCAGTTCTTC; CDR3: CASSLHLTGTIGNEQFF
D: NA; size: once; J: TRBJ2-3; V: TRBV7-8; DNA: TGTGCCAGCAGCTTAGACAGGACAGATACGCAGTATTTT; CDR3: CASSLDRTDTQYF
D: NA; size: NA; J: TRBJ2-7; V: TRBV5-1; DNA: TGCGCCAGCAGCGTCGACTACCTCCTCGAGCAGTACTTC; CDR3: CASSVDYLLEQYF
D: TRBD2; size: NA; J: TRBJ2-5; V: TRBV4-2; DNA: TGTGCCAGCAGCCAAGGGGAGGGTGGGGGGGAGACCCAGTACTTC; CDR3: CASSQGEGGGETQYF
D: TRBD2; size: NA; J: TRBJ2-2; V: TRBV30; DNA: TGTGCCTGGAGGACCGGGACTAGCGGGAGTTACACCGGGGAGCTGTTTTTT; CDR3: CAWRTGTSGSYTGELFF
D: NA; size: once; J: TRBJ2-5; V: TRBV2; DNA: TGTGCCAGCAGTAAAGGAAAACTAGCAGAAGAGACCCAGTACTTC; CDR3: CASSKGKLAEETQYF
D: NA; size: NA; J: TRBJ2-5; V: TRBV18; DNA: TGTGCCAGCTCGCCCCCGGGGTCCCCAGAGACCCAGTACTTC; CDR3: CASSPPGSPETQYF
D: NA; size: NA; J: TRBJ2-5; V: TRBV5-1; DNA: TGCGCCAGCAGCTTGGGCTTATTTGCGGAGCAAGAGACCCAGTACTTC; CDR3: CASSLGLFAEQETQYF
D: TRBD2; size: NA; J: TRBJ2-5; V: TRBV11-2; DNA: TGTGCCAGCAGGGGAGGGTCGGGGGACCAAGAGACCCAGTACTTC; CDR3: CASRGGSGDQETQYF
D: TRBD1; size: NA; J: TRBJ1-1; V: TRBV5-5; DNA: TGTGCCAGCAGCTTTCGGACAGGGGGCGGCACTGAAGCTTTCTTT; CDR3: CASSFRTGGGTEAFF
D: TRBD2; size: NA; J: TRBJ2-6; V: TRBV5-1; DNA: TGCGCCAGCAGCTTGGTTGGTAGCGGGGGGGCCCTTGGGGCCAACGTCCTGACTTTC; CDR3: CASSLVGSGGALGANVLTF
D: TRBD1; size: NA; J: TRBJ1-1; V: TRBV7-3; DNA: TGTGCCAGCAGCTTAAACTATCGGGACAGGGCTTTCTTT; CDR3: CASSLNYRDRAFF
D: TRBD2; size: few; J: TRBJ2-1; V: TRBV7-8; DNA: TGTGCCAGCAGCGCAGGGACTAGCGGGTACAATGAGCAGTTCTTC; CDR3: CASSAGTSGYNEQFF
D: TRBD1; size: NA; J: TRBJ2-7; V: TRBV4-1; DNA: TGCGCCAGCAGCCAAGATTTATCAGGGGGATGGTACTTC; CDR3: CASSQDLSGGWYF
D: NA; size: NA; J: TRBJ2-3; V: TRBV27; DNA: TGTGCCAGCAGTTTAATAGTAACAGATACGCAGTATTTT; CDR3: CASSLIVTDTQYF
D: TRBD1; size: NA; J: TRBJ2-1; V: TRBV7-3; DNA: TGTGCCAGCAGCTTAGGGACAGGGGAGTACAATGAGCAGTTCTTC; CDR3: CASSLGTGEYNEQFF
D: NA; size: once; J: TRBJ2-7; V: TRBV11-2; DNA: TGTGCCAGCAGCTTAGAGGCGGGGGCCAGCTACGAGCAGTACTTC; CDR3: CASSLEAGASYEQYF
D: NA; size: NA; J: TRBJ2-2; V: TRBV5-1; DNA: TGCGCCAGCAGCTTAGGACACACGAACACCGGGGAGCTGTTTTTT; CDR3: CASSLGHTNTGELFF
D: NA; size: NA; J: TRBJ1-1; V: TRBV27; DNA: TGTGCCAGCAGTTCTACAGGTACTGAAGCTTTCTTT; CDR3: CASSSTGTEAFF
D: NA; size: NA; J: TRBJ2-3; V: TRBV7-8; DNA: TGTGCCAGCCAGGAGGGGCTCGGCACAGATACGCAGTATTTT; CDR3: CASQEGLGTDTQYF
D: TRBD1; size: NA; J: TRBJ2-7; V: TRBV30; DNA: TGTGCCCACACGACAGGGGTCGAGCAGTACTTC; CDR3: CAHTTGVEQYF
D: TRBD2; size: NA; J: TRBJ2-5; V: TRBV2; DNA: TGTGCCAGCGAGAGTCAACCAGGACTAGCCGGAAAGACCCAGTACTTC; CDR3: CASESQPGLAGKTQYF
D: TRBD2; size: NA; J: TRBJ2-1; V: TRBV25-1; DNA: TGTGCCAGCAGTGAATCGCAACTAGCGGGGCAGGATGAGCAGTTCTTC; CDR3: CASSESQLAGQDEQFF
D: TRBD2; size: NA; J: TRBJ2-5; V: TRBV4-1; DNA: TGCGCCAGCAGCCGGCGACTAGCGGGAGGAGAGACCCAGTACTTC; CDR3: CASSRRLAGGETQYF
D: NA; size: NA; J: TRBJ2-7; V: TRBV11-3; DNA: TGTGCCAGCAGCTTAGCGGGTCGGACTTCGGTGCAGTACTTC; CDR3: CASSLAGRTSVQYF
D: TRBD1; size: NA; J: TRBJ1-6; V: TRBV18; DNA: TGTGCCAGCTCACCCACGACAGGGGTGGTTTCACCCCTCCACTTT; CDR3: CASSPTTGVVSPLHF
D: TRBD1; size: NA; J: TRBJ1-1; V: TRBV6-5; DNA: TGTGCCAGCAGGAGACAGGGGCGGACTGAAGCTTTCTTT; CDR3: CASRRQGRTEAFF
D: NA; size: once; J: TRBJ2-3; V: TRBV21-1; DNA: TGTGCCAGCACCACGACTTGGCGGCTTATTCCTAGCACAGATACGCAGTATTTT; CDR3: CASTTTWRLIPSTDTQYF
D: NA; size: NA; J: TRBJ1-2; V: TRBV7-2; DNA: TGTGCCAGCAGCTCCAATGCAGGGCGTGGGGGCTACACCTTC; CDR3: CASSSNAGRGGYTF
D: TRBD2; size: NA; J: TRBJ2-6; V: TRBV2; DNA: TGTGCCACTGGGACTACCTGGACGTCTGGGGCCAACGTCCTGACTTTC; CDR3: CATGTTWTSGANVLTF
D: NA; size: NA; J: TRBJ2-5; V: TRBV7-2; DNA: TGTGCCAGCAGCATGACGGGGACCCAGTACTTC; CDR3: CASSMTGTQYF
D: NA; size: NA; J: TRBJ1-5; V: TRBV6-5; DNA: TGTGCCAGCAGTTACTCGATCTCGGCGGATCAGCCCCAGCATTTT; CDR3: CASSYSISADQPQHF
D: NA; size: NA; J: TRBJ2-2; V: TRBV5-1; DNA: TGCGCCAGCAGCCCGGACAGCGCGAACACCGGGGAGCTGTTTTTT; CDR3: CASSPDSANTGELFF
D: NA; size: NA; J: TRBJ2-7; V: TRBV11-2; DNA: TGTGCCAGCAGTCTCCAGGGATCCTACGAGCAGTACTTC; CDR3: CASSLQGSYEQYF
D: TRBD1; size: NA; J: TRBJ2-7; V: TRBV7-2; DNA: TGTGCCAGCAGCTTAGCCCTCAGGACAGGGCTCGAGCAGTACTTC; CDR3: CASSLALRTGLEQYF
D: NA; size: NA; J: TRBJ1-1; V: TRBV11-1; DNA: TGTGCCAGCAGCTTATACATGAACACTGAAGCTTTCTTT; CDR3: CASSLYMNTEAFF
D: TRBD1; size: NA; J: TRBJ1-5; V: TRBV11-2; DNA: TGTGCCAGCAGCATAGGGGACAGGGGTAATCAGCCCCAGCATTTT; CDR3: CASSIGDRGNQPQHF
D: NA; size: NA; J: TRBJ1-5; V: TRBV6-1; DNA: TGTGCCAGCAGTGATCACAATCAGCCCCAGCATTTT; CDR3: CASSDHNQPQHF
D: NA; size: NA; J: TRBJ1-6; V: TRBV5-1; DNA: TGCGCCAGCAGCCCCGAGGGCTCCTATAATTCACCCCTCCACTTT; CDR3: CASSPEGSYNSPLHF
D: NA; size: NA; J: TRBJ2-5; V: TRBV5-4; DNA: TGTGCCAGCAGCTTTGGACAGACCCAAGAGACCCAGTACTTC; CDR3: CASSFGQTQETQYF
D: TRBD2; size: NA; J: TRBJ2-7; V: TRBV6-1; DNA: TGTGCCAGCTTTCAAGCGGGGGCTTCCTACGAGCAGTACTTC; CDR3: CASFQAGASYEQYF
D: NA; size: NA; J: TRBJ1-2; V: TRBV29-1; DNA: TGCAGCGTTGAAACCAAGCCGTACTATGGCTACACCTTC; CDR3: CSVETKPYYGYTF
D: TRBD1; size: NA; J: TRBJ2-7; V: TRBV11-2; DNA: TGTGCCAGCAGCACCCGACAGGGCGTGCACTACGAGCAGTACTTC; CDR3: CASSTRQGVHYEQYF
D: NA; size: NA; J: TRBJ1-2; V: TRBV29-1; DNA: TGCAGCGTTAACAGGGACTATGGCTACACCTTC; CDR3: CSVNRDYGYTF
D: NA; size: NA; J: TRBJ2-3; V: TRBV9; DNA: TGTGCCAGCAGCGTAGAGGCAGGGGGCACAGATACGCAGTATTTT; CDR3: CASSVEAGGTDTQYF